This T cell receptor (beta chain) appears in the sequencing data of a study of cytomegalovirus exposure and HLA in healthy donors (dated by TCRdb to the late 2010s). Regarding the study in general: According to an earlier analysis of a few hundred of the donors, some 180 million T cells yielded over 90 million unique TCR beta sequences and around 280 Gb of sequence data. Approximately 330 gigabases of sequencing data and approximately 91 million unique TCR sequences made up an early release that covered fewer than 650 HLA-typed donors. Of the approximately 400 genotyped donors, roughly 80% fell in the genetic ancestry cluster associated with self-reported Caucasian donors. The aim of the study was to test whether cataloging public T cell receptors could identify signatures of past pathogen exposure. The study profiled the T cell repertoires of some 610 subjects by immunosequencing and related them to cytomegalovirus serostatus. A separate validation cohort of 100 to 150 different subjects was used in addition to the roughly 670-subject first cohort. High-throughput TCR immunosequencing, statistical association of individual TCRs with disease status, and machine learning were combined to predict cytomegalovirus infection status. In a later analysis, previously published TCR beta repertoires from 600 to 850 donors were re-analyzed and high-resolution HLA genotyping was added so that TCR occurrence patterns could be studied. The later analysis used no new phenotypic data to find candidate immune exposures, relying instead on TCR beta sequences and their occurrence across donors. An earlier analysis of more than 450 of the donors used high-throughput TCR beta sequencing to judge whether each TCR beta V gene segment behaved as functional or pseudogenic. Donor age, sex, ethnicity and CMV serostatus were compiled together with the repertoire data. A later genetic analysis used genome-wide SNP genotypes for about 65% of the roughly 700 donors, treating that subset as a discovery cohort. All discovery cohort repertoires had been generated using a single sequencing platform. HLA typing included class I and class II loci at four-digit resolution. Typing coverage varied by locus: about 620-630 donors for A, B, C, DRB1 and DQB1; approximately 500 for DQA1; more than 600 for DPA1; roughly 450 for DPB1. A few DR-DQ haplotypes were handled as single units for association and clustering because linkage in the cohort was strong. Among 350 to 400 genotyped donors of the cohort, an average of around 240,000 unique TCR beta nucleotide sequences were sequenced per donor, 15% to 20% of them non-productive.

The library was generated by the immunoSEQ multiplex PCR assay. The multiplex PCR relied on a mix of 60 forward primers for TCR Vbeta segments and 13 reverse primers for TCR Jbeta segments. The CDR3 region of rearranged TCR beta genes was amplified from genomic DNA with a multiplex PCR assay. On the Illumina HiSeq System, the amplified TCR beta libraries were sequenced as 87-base-pair reads. The paper's processing steps were these. Across the 670 or so repertoires, a later analysis counted some 80 million unique TCR beta chains, roughly 11 million of which were shared by at least two donors. To remove PCR and sequencing errors, raw reads were error-corrected and collapsed into unique sequences using a nearest-neighbor algorithm that merged closely related sequences. CDR3 sequences were aligned to IMGT reference sequences to assign V, D and J gene segments. For a sequence to be retained, a match of at least six nucleotides to both a V gene segment and a J gene segment was required. A rearrangement counted as productive if the CDR3 had no stop codons and remained in frame with V and J, and every other rearrangement counted as non-productive. Following IMGT convention, CDR3 was defined as the stretch from the second conserved V-encoded cysteine up to the conserved J-encoded phenylalanine. The earlier analysis of 587 of the donors excluded sequences that lacked an unambiguous match to a single V gene segment. An earlier analysis of 587 of the donors classified V segments as functional when productive rearrangements were above 56.7% and as segregating when the standard deviation between donors was above 5%. A statistical classification framework was built to diagnose cytomegalovirus status from the catalog of TCR beta chain sequences. In a later analysis, TCR nucleotide sequences were compared against IMGT/GENE-DB human TR gene sequences so that V and J genes could be assigned. The TCRdist pipeline was used in a later analysis to assign CDR3 sequences and most-parsimonious VDJ recombination scenarios. A later analysis defined each TCR beta chain by its CDR3 amino acid sequence plus V-gene family, and excluded reads lacking a unique V-gene family. A later analysis removed 592 highly shared, low-generation-probability nucleotide sequences to deal with suspected cross-contamination and a sequencing artifact. In a later analysis, a clonal expansion index was calculated for each public chain from normalized within-repertoire ranks of inferred template counts. Generation probabilities in a later analysis came from a VDJ recombination model fitted to out-of-frame rearrangements, and those results were checked against IGoR. A later analysis scored TCR-TCR, TCR-HLA and TCR-CMV co-occurrence with hypergeometric tests, applying a repertoire-size bias correction to TCR pairs. To estimate false discovery rates, a later analysis permuted the HLA or CMV assignments 20 times. A later analysis grouped co-occurring TCRs with DBSCAN, adding TCRdist sequence similarity when clustering within HLA-allele-positive subsets. Co-occurrence clustering excluded repertoires with fewer than 30,000 or more than 120,000 public chains, plus five with anomalous nucleotide sharing. Imported from immuneACCESS, the table was reduced by TCRdb to in-frame sequences with V and J called. These copies leave out some clones; in studies compared against another copy, an unresolved V gene accounts for under half, and the cause of the remainder is not known. That table furnishes V, J and clone size, whereas the DNA furnished D and trimming. The sample table shows 130,000 to 150,000 clones, and roughly 79% are seen once. Around 9.7% of the sample goes to the ten largest clones.

Results and caveats for the whole study, not just this receptor: A further reported finding was that TCR beta sequences accurately predicted the HLA-A and HLA-B alleles for most subjects in the first cohort. The cohort was sequenced for TCR beta chains only, and without alpha or paired-chain data the features that could be detected were limited. Because counts were too low, under 20 rarely observed V segments, including chromosome 9 orphons, were left out of the earlier analysis of roughly 600 of the donors. Specific HLA alleles were associated with 15,000 to 20,000 TCR beta sequences at a false discovery rate of 0.05 in a later analysis. In a later analysis, HLA-associated TCR beta chains showed more clonal expansion and lower generation probabilities than non-associated chains that were equally common. The sequencing pipeline was judged likely to have produced a cluster of highly shared sequence variants as a technical artifact. In vitro tests confirmed that a few of the cytomegalovirus-associated TCR beta chains recognize cytomegalovirus antigens. In the study, about 150 TCR beta chains were listed as associated with cytomegalovirus. Some IMGT-functional V segments, including TRBV6-2 and TRBV6-3, could not be distinguished by the 87-base-pair reads and were therefore excluded. Several of the top co-occurrence clusters appeared to be linked to parvovirus B19, influenza, CMV and Epstein-Barr virus, according to a later analysis. In a later analysis, most CMV-associated TCR beta chains were found to appear HLA-restricted, with HLA associations seemingly driven largely by CMV exposure. A later genetic analysis associated a missense DCLRE1C variant with V-gene and J-gene trimming of TCR beta chains, and an independent cohort replicated the association. Roughly uniform sequencing depth across donors was assumed in presence/absence analyses, although this assumption may not hold. In a later analysis, TCR association rates were found to vary across HLA loci, with the most associated TCRs seen for DRB1 alleles and the fewest for HLA-C alleles. Immune exposure information for the cohort was limited to CMV serostatus. Cytomegalovirus status was reported to be diagnosed by the classifier with high specificity and sensitivity in both the original and validation cohorts. According to the authors, the approach could potentially be generalized to other disease states and immunological phenotypes. While some public TCRs were present in many individuals, most TCR sequences turned up only very rarely across donors. Because HLA typing was missing for some donors at each locus, association tests included only the typed subset. When HLA alleles, especially DR and DQ, strongly co-occurred, attributing TCR associations to individual alleles was difficult. Broadly in line with IMGT annotations, most TCR beta V segments showed up in productive rearrangements about 90% or about 30% of the time in an earlier analysis of about 500 of the donors. Correlated functional status among segregating V segments might be attributable to linkage disequilibrium, but an unknown experimental factor could not be ruled out. A later genetic analysis reported fewer N-insertions in productive TCRs among donors in an Asian-associated ancestry cluster than the roughly 620-donor mean.

With respect to this clone: Its cognate antigen has yet to be identified. Within one base of it there is no much larger clone, and no base qualities were kept.

The V end loses 0 bases and the J end loses 3 bases, and a stretch of 13 bases separates them. As encoded in the germline V gene, CDR1 is SGHRS while CDR2 is YFSETQ. The CDR3 runs 16 amino acids, cysteine and phenylalanine included. Only CDR3 DNA is held: 48 bases, read in frame from base 1. The cohort consisted of approximately 690 healthy bone marrow donors. All cohort members were sampled while nominally healthy, although unrecorded immune exposures were likely present. The donor was CMV seropositive and belonged to the group of 250 to 300 seropositive cohort members. A peripheral blood sample was collected from each donor, and TCR beta sequencing was performed on peripheral blood mononuclear cells. Genomic DNA was extracted from the blood cell samples with the Qiagen DNeasy Blood Extraction Kit.

Sample: PBMCs. The TCR was taken from a woman aged 55-75 years in good health and CMV-seropositive. The chain links TRBV5-1 with TRBJ2-1; TRBD2 is a possible D gene, resting on 7 matching bases. The DNA sequence is TGCGCCAGCAGCTTGGCGGGGGGCGGGAGCTACAATGAGCAGTTCTTC. Protein translation: CASSLAGGGSYNEQFF.